Described below is a single T cell receptor beta chain sequence and its context. What it recognizes is unknown. A read error may account for a junction end that differs from germline. PCR involved 60 Vbeta and 13 Jbeta primers. This table comes from immunoSEQ multiplex PCR, and its TCRdb copy is limited to in-frame clones, with some not included. The table includes over 200,000 clones, roughly 79% detected once. At collection, donors were nominally healthy, but unrecorded immune exposures were probable. The V gene's germline CDR1 is SEHNR and CDR2 FQNEAQ (reference sequence). This CDR3 is built from 13 residues. This sample stems from a study of cytomegalovirus exposure and HLA in healthy donors. Study-wide points: Analysis performed later found more than 15,000 TCR beta sequences associated with HLA alleles at 0.05 false discovery rate.

The clonotype originates from a male donor in good health and CMV-seronegative. The source material was PBMCs. The V and J genes are TRBV7-9 and TRBJ2-7; D is perhaps TRBD1 (6 bases). The CDR3 loop reads CSSRDYRVVEQYF. CDR3 bases: TGTTCCAGCAGGGATTACAGGGTCGTCGAGCAGTACTTC.